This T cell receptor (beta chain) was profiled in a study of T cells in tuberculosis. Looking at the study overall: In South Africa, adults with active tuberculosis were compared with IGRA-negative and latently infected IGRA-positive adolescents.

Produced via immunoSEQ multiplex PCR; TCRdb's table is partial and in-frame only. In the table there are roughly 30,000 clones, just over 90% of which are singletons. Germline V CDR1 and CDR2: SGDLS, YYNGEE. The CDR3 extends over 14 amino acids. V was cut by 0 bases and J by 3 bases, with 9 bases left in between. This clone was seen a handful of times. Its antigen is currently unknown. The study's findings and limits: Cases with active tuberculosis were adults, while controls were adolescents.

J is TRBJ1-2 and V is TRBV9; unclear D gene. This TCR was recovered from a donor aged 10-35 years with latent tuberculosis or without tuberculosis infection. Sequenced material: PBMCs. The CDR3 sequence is CASSVEYSHYGYTF. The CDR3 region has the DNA TGTGCCAGCAGCGTAGAATACAGTCACTATGGCTACACCTTC.